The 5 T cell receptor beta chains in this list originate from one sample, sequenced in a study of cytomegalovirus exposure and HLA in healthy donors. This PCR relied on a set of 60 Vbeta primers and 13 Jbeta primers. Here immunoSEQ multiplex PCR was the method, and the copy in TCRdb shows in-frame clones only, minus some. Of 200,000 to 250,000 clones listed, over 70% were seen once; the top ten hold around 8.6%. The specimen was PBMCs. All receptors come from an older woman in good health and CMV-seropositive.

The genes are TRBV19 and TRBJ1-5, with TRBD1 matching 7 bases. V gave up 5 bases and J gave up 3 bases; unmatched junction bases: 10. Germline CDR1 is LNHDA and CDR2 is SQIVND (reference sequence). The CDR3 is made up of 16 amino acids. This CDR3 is CASSDSGQLFNQPQHF. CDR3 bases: TGTGCCAGTAGTGACTCGGGACAGCTATTCAATCAGCCCCAGCATTTT.

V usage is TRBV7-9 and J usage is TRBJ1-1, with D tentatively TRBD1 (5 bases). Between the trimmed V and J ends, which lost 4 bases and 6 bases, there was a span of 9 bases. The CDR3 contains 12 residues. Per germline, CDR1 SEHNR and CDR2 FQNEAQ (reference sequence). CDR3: CASSSTGSEAFF. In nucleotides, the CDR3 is TGTGCCAGCAGCTCAACAGGTTCTGAAGCTTTCTTT. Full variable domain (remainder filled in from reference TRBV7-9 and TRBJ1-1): DTGVSQNPRHKITKRGQNVTFRCDPISEHNRLYWYRQTLGQGPEFLTYFQNEAQLEKSRLLSDRFSAERPKGSFSTLEIQRTEQGDSAMYLCASSSTGSEAFFGQGTRLTVV.

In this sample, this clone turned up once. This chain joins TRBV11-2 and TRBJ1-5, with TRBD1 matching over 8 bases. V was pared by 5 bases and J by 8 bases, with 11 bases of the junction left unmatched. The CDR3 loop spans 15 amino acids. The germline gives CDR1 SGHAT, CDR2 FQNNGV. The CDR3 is CASSGRQGKGEPQHF. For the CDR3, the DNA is TGTGCCAGCAGCGGGAGACAGGGGAAAGGGGAGCCCCAGCATTTT.

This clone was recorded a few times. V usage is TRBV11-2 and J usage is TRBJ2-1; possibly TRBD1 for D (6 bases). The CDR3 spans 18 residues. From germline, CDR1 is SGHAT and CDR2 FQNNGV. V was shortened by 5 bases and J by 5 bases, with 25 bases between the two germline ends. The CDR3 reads CASSPSLGAGAFHNEQFF. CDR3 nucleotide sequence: TGTGCCAGCAGCCCGTCCCTGGGGGCAGGGGCCTTCCACAATGAGCAGTTCTTC.

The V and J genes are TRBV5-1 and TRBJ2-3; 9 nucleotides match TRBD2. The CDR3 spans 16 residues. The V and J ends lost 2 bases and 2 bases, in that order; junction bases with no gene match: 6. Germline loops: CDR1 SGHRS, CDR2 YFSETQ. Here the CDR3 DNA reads TGCGCCAGCAGCTTTTCGACTAGCGGAGCCACAGATACGCAGTATTTT. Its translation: CASSFSTSGATDTQYF.